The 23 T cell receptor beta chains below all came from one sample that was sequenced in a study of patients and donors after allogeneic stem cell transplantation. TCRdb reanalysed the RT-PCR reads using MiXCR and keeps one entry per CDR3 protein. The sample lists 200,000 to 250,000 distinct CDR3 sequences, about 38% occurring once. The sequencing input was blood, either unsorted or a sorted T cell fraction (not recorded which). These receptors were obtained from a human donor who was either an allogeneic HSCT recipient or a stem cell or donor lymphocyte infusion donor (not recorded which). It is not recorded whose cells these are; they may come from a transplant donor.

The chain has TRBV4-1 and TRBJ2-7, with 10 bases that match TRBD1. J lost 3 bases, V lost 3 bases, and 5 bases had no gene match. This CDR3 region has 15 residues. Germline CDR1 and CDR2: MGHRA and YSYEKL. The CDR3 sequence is CASSHRTGGNYEQYF. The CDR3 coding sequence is TGCGCCAGCAGCCATAGGACAGGGGGTAACTACGAGCAGTACTTC.

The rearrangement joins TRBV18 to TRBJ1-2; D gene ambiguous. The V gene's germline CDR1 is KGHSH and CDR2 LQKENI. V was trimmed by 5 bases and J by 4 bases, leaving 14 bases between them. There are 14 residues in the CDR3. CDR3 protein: CASSGDSGSYGYTF. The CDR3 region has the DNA TGTGCCAGCTCAGGCGATTCCGGGAGCTATGGCTACACCTTC. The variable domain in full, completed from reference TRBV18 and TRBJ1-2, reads NAGVMQNPRHLVRRRGQEARLRCSPMKGHSHVYWYRQLPEEGLKFMVYLQKENIIDESGMPKERFSAEFPKEGPSILRIQQVVRGDSAAYFCASSGDSGSYGYTFGSGTRLTVV.

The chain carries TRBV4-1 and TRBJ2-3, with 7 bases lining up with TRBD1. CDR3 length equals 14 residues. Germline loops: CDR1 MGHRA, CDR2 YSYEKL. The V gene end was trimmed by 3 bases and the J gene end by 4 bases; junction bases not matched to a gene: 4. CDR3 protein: CASSQQQGSDTQYF. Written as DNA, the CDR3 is TGCGCCAGCAGCCAGCAACAGGGGTCAGATACGCAGTATTTT.

CDR3 region: CASSQARLAGGPSEQFF. In DNA form, the CDR3 reads TGTGCCAGCAGCCAAGCTAGACTAGCGGGGGGGCCCAGTGAGCAGTTCTTC. This rearrangement joins TRBV4-2 to TRBJ2-1; 14 bases are shared with TRBD2. The CDR3 is 17 residues long. The junction had 8 bases not matched to a gene; V was cut back by 1 base and J by 9 bases. In germline, CDR1 is LGHNA, CDR2 YNFKEQ.

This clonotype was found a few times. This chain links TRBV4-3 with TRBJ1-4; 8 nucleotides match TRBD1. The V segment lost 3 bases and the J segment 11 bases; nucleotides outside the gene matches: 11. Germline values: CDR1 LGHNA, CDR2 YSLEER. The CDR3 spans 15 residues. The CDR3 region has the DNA TGCGCCAGCAGCCAGGACCGGGACAGGCACGAGAAACTGTTTTTT. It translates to CASSQDRDRHEKLFF.

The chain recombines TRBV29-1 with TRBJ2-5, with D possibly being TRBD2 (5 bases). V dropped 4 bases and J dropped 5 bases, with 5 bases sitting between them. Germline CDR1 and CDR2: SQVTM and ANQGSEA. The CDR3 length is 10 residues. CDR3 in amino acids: CSVGGETQYF. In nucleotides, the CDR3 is TGCAGCGTTGGAGGGGAGACCCAGTACTTC.

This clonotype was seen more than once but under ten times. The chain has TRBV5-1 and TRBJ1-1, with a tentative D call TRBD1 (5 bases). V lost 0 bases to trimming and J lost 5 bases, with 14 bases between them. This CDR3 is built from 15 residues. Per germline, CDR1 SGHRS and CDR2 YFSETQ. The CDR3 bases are TGCGCCAGCAGCTTGGAAGGGAGGGGTGGTACTGAAGCTTTCTTT. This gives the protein CASSLEGRGGTEAFF.

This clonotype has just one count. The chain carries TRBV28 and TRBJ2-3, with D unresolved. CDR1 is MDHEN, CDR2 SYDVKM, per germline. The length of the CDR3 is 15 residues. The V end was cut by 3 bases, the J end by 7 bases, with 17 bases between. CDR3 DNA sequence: TGTGCCAGCAGTTTTTTGGGGAATAAGGGAAATACGCAGTATTTT. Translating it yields CASSFLGNKGNTQYF.

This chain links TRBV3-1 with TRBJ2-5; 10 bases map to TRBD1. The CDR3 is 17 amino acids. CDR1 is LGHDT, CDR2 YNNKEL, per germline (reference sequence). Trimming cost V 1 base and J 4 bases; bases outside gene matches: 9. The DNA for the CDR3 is TGTGCCAGCAGCCAAGTAGGGACAGGGGAGTTTGGAGAGACCCAGTACTTC. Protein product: CASSQVGTGEFGETQYF.

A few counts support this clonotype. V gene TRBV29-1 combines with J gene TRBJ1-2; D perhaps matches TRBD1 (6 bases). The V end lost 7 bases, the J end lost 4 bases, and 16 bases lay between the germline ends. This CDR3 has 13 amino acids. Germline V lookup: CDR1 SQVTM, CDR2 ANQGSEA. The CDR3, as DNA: TGCAGCGCCCGAGGGGGAGGCCTCTATGGCTACACCTTC. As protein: CSARGGGLYGYTF.

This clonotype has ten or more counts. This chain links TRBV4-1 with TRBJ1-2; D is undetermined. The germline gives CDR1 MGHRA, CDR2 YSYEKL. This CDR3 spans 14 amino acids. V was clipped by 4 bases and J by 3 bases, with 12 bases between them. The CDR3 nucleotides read TGCGCCAGCAGCCCCCATGACGCCGACTATGGCTACACCTTC. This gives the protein CASSPHDADYGYTF.

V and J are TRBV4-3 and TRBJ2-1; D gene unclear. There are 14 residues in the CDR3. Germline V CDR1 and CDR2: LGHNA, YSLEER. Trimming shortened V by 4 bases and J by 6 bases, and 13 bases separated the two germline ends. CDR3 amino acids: CASSPIVGSNEQFF. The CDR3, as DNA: TGCGCCAGCAGCCCCATAGTGGGTTCCAATGAGCAGTTCTTC.

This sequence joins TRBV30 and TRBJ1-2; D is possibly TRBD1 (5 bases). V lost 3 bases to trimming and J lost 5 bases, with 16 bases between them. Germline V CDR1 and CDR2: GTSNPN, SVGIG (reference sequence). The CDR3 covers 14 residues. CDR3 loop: CAWRPRVTKYGYTF. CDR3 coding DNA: TGTGCCTGGAGACCCAGGGTGACCAAATATGGCTACACCTTC.

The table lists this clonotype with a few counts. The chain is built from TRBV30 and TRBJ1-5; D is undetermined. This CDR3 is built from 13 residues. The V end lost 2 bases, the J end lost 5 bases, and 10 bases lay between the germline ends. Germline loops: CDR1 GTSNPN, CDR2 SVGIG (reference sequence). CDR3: CAWSNRYDQPQHF. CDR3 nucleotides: TGTGCCTGGAGTAACCGCTACGATCAGCCCCAGCATTTT.

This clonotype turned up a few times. The CDR3 spells CASSPEHYGYTF. In DNA, the CDR3 is TGTGCCAGCAGTCCGGAGCACTATGGCTACACCTTC. The rearrangement links TRBV12-3 or TRBV12-4 to TRBJ1-2, with no clear D. The CDR3 sequence is 12 residues long. Between the trimmed V and J ends, which lost 5 bases and 3 bases, there was a span of 7 bases.

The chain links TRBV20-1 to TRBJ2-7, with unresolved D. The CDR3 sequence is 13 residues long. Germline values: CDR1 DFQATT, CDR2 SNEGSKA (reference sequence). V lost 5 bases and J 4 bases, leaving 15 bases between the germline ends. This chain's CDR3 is CSASAPSEYEQYF. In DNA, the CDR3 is TGCAGTGCTTCAGCTCCATCAGAATACGAGCAGTACTTC.

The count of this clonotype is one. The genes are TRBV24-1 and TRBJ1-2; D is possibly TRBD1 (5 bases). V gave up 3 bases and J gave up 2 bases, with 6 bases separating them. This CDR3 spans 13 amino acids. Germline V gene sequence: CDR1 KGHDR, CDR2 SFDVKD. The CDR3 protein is CATSDGGNYGYTF. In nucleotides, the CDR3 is TGTGCCACCAGTGATGGGGGAAACTATGGCTACACCTTC.

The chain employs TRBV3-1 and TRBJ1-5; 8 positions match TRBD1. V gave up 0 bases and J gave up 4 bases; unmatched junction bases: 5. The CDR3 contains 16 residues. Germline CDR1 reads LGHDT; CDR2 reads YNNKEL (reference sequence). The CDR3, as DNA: TGTGCCAGCAGCCAAGATCAGGACAGGGCAAATCAGCCCCAGCATTTT. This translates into CASSQDQDRANQPQHF.

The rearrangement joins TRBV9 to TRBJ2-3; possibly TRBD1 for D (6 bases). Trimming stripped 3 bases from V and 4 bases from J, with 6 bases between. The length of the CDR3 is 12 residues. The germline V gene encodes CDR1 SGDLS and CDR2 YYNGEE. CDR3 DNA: TGTGCCAGCAGCGCAGGGGCAGATACGCAGTATTTT. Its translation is CASSAGADTQYF.

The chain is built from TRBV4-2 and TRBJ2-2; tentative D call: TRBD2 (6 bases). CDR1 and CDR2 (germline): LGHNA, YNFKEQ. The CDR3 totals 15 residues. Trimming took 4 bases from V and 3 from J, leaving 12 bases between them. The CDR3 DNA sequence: TGTGCCAGCAGCCTCGGGGGAAGAGACACCGGGGAGCTGTTTTTT. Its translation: CASSLGGRDTGELFF.

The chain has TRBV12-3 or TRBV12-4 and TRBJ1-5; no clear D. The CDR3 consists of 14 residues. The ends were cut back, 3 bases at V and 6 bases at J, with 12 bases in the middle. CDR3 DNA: TGTGCCAGCAGTTTCTGGGGAGAAAGTCAGCCCCAGCATTTT. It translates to CASSFWGESQPQHF.

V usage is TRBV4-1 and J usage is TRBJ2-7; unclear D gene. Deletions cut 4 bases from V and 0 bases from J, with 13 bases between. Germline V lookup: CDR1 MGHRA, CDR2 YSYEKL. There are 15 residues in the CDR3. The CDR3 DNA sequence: TGCGCCAGCAGCCTAGGGTCCGCTAGCTCCTACGAGCAGTACTTC. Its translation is CASSLGSASSYEQYF.

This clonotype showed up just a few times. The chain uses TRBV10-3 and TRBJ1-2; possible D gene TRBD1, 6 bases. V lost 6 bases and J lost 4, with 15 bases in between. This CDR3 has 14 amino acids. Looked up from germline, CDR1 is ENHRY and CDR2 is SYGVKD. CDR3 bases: TGTGCCATCAGCCACCCAGGGGTGAGCTATGGCTACACCTTC. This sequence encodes CAISHPGVSYGYTF.